This TCR beta chain was sequenced in a study of T cell responses to AZD1222 COVID-19 vaccine (dated by TCRdb to 2020 to 2023). Background on the whole study: AZD1222 recipients given second doses at about 4 weeks or at about 12 weeks were pooled, since spike-specific TCR depth and breadth were not found to differ between the two schedules. TCR sequencing was performed for about 250 trial participants, of whom roughly 200 were given two doses of AZD1222 and some 26 were given two doses of MenACWY control vaccine. Trial participants were enrolled by age into subgroups of 18-55, 56-69 and 70-plus years, and roughly 150, 30 and 60 TCR-sequenced participants, respectively, were included in these subgroups. What the work shows at the level of the full study, not this receptor alone: Spike-specific TCR breadth and depth rose significantly after two AZD1222 doses compared with day 0 and with MenACWY recipients. Nearly half of unique spike-specific TCRs reportedly recognized epitopes outside regions mutated in the B.1.351 and B.1.1.7 variants. In the small 56-69-year group, the increase in depth fell short of significance, most likely because of low power. CD4 TCRs associated with the vaccine covered the entire spike protein, and the dominant responses were in regions 160-218 and 743-854. Only five to seven AZD1222 recipients were SARS-CoV-2 seropositive at baseline, limiting conclusions about previously exposed vaccinees. Because no day 14 peak-response samples were available, the repertoires could be characterized only after the peak T cell response. Participants were mostly white British, with more females than males. The authors suggested clonal diversity may have been underestimated.

Regarding this clone: Its binding antigen is unknown. The sample holds no much larger clone one base away, and base qualities are not on file.

From the cysteine through the phenylalanine, the CDR3 covers 14 amino acids. CDR3 DNA only is kept here, 42 bases in frame from base 1. The germline V gene (reference sequence) supplies CDR1 SSHAT and CDR2 FNYEAQ. The germline ends are 11 bases apart after V is trimmed by 5 bases and J by 0 bases. The time point label for this specimen denotes: baseline before first vaccination. Samples from vaccinated people were obtained from the UK trials COV001 and COV002, which included a single-blind randomized controlled phase 2/3 trial of AZD1222 (ChAdOx1 nCoV-19) in healthy adults. For TCRbeta chain sequencing, PBMC samples from trial participants were taken at day 0 and at day 28 after the second dose. The CDR3 regions of human TCRbeta chains were analyzed by immunosequencing. Processing in the source paper ran as follows. TCRs in the repertoires were matched against a reference library of SARS-CoV-2-specific TCRs that had been generated with the MIRA antigen-specificity platform. Breadth was defined as the fraction of unique TCRs that were SARS-CoV-2-associated, and depth was defined as the fraction of total T cells that were SARS-CoV-2-associated. Using the MIRA data, each spike-specific TCR was mapped to the spike region that the TCR reacts to and placed in a CD4 or CD8 class. Log10-transformed breadth and depth values were compared by one-way ANOVA with Sidak's multiple comparisons tests. TCRdb provides this immuneACCESS table in a form limited to in-frame rearrangements. Some clones are lacking; in checked studies, under half of them reflect an unresolved V gene, and why the rest are absent is not known. The V and J calls and clone size come from that table; D and trimming were worked out from the DNA. In this sample the table shows more than 110,000 clones, around nine tenths of which occur a single time. The top ten hold about 3.7% of the sample.

The source is an adult in good health. The rearranged segments are TRBV7-7 and TRBJ2-7, and possibly TRBD1, on 6 matching bases. The sequences come from peripheral blood, collected on day 0 of AZD1222 vaccination. The CDR3 in this case is CASSQGQNSYEQYF. The DNA sequence is as follows: TGTGCCAGCAGCCAAGGACAGAACTCCTACGAGCAGTACTTC.